These 22 T cell receptor beta chains originate from one sample sequenced in a study of graft-versus-host responses after intestinal transplantation. Profiling relied on immunoSEQ multiplex PCR, and the TCRdb table lists in-frame clones only, not all of them. The table lists tens of thousands of clones, 90% of them singletons. These receptors' targets are unknown. The material sequenced was unstimulated CD8+ T cells sorted from spleen or lymph node cells, taken before intestinal transplant. The receptor set was obtained from a human donor who received an intestinal transplant.

The chain recombines TRBV9 with TRBJ1-1; the match to TRBD1 covers 8 bases. Germline V gene sequence: CDR1 SGDLS, CDR2 YYNGEE. Trimming at V came to 3 bases and at J to 8 bases, leaving 3 bases not matched to a gene. The CDR3 is 12 residues long. The CDR3 loop reads CASSATGGEAFF. In DNA form, the CDR3 reads TGTGCCAGCAGCGCAACAGGGGGGGAAGCTTTCTTT.

This rearrangement joins TRBV27 to TRBJ1-6, with a weak D call TRBD1 (5 bases). The CDR3 totals 13 residues. Germline values: CDR1 MNHEY, CDR2 SMNVEV (reference sequence). The ends were cut back, 8 bases at V and 2 bases at J, with 7 bases in the middle. CDR3 region: CASSGPYNSPLHF. The CDR3 DNA sequence: TGTGCCAGCTCAGGGCCCTATAATTCACCCCTCCACTTT.

The chain joins TRBV9 to TRBJ1-2; possible D gene TRBD1, 5 bases. This CDR3 is built from 17 residues. Germline V gene lookup returns CDR1 SGDLS and CDR2 YYNGEE. V was shortened by 0 bases and J by 2 bases, with 17 bases between the two germline ends. Here the CDR3 DNA reads TGTGCCAGCAGCGTAGATAAAGGGGCGCACCCCAACTATGGCTACACCTTC. This translates into CASSVDKGAHPNYGYTF. Drawing the rest from reference TRBV9 and TRBJ1-2, the complete variable domain is DSGVTQTPKHLITATGQRVTLRCSPRSGDLSVYWYQQSLDQGLQFLIQYYNGEERAKGNILERFSAQQFPDLHSELNLSSLELGDSALYFCASSVDKGAHPNYGYTFGSGTRLTVV.

This rearrangement joins TRBV2 to TRBJ1-1; D perhaps matches TRBD1 (6 bases). The V gene's germline CDR1 is SNHLY and CDR2 FYNNEI. The germline V and J ends were trimmed by 9 bases and 0 bases, with 14 bases remaining between them. This CDR3 comprises 14 residues. The DNA for the CDR3 is TGTGCCAGATATAAGGACAGCATGAACACTGAAGCTTTCTTT. This encodes CARYKDSMNTEAFF.

The chain uses TRBV6-6 and TRBJ1-4; TRBD1 agrees at 8 bases. CDR3 length: 16 residues. V dropped 6 bases and J dropped 3; count of bases not matched to a gene: 9. Germline lookup yields CDR1 MNHNY and CDR2 SVGAGI (reference sequence). The CDR3 bases are TGTGCCAGCAGCTATGACAGGGGAGGTGCTAATGAAAAACTGTTTTTT. Protein product: CASSYDRGGANEKLFF.

V gene TRBV10-2 combines with J gene TRBJ2-7, with unresolved D. Germline V lookup: CDR1 WSHSY, CDR2 SAAADI. This CDR3 is 14 amino acids long. The germline V and J ends were trimmed by 0 bases and 9 bases, with 15 bases remaining between them. Here the CDR3 reads CASSESHLAGGQYF. DNA for the CDR3: TGCGCCAGCAGTGAGTCGCACTTAGCCGGCGGGCAGTACTTC.

The chain uses TRBV7-3 and TRBJ2-7; 9 bases agree with TRBD2. The CDR3 totals 13 residues. Germline CDR1 is SGHTA and CDR2 is FQGTGA. J gave up 7 bases and V 4 bases, and 5 bases lay outside the gene matches. The DNA of the CDR3 is TGTGCCAGCAGCTCCTTAGCGGGGGTAGAGCAGTACTTC. Translated: CASSSLAGVEQYF.

CDR3 bases: TGTGCCAGCAGTTCGACGGGACAGTACCAAGAGACCCAGTACTTC. Protein product: CASSSTGQYQETQYF. The J gene is TRBJ2-5, the V gene TRBV27; TRBD1 matches at 7 bases. V gave up 4 bases and J gave up 0 bases; unmatched junction bases: 5. The CDR3 covers 15 residues. Germline loops: CDR1 MNHEY, CDR2 SMNVEV (reference sequence).

This clone came up a few times. The rearrangement links TRBV5-6 to TRBJ2-1; D is uncertain. Germline V gene data show CDR1 as SGHDT and CDR2 as YYEEEE. Trimming took off 4 bases at V and 6 bases at J, with 8 bases between the two ends. The CDR3 loop spans 12 amino acids. The CDR3 loop is CASSPLFNEQFF. The CDR3 DNA follows: TGTGCCAGCAGCCCCCTGTTCAATGAGCAGTTCTTC. The whole variable domain, filled in from reference TRBV5-6 and TRBJ2-1, reads DAGVTQSPTHLIKTRGQQVTLRCSPKSGHDTVSWYQQALGQGPQFIFQYYEEEERQRGNFPDRFSGHQFPNYSSELNVNALLLGDSALYLCASSPLFNEQFFGPGTRLTVL.

The chain has TRBV19 and TRBJ2-1, with D unresolved. This CDR3 is 16 amino acids long. The ends were cut back, 1 base at V and 0 bases at J, with 10 bases in the middle. The germline gives CDR1 LNHDA, CDR2 SQIVND (reference sequence). CDR3: CASSIGILSSYNEQFF. CDR3 nucleotides: TGTGCCAGTAGTATAGGCATACTAAGCTCCTACAATGAGCAGTTCTTC.

The chain joins TRBV16 to TRBJ1-4, with D maybe TRBD1 (6 bases). With 3 bases removed from V and 3 bases from J, the gap between germline ends came to 8 bases. This CDR3 is 14 amino acids long. Germline CDR1 KGHSY, CDR2 FQNENV. For the CDR3, the DNA is TGTGCCAGCAGCCAGGACAGCCCTAATGAAAAACTGTTTTTT. Its protein is CASSQDSPNEKLFF.

The chain recombines TRBV27 with TRBJ2-1; 9 bases agree with TRBD1. The V gene end was trimmed by 5 bases and the J gene end by 7 bases; junction bases not matched to a gene: 6. CDR3 length: 14 residues. The germline V gene encodes CDR1 MNHEY and CDR2 SMNVEV (reference sequence). CDR3 nucleotide sequence: TGTGCCAGCAGTCTCCGGGACAGGGAAAATGAGCAGTTCTTC. Encoded protein: CASSLRDRENEQFF.

The genes are TRBV5-6 and TRBJ2-2; D may be TRBD2 (6 bases). Germline V gene data show CDR1 as SGHDT and CDR2 as YYEEEE. The ends were cut back, 4 bases at V and 4 bases at J, with 8 bases in the middle. This CDR3 region has 13 residues. The CDR3 reads CASSPGVTGELFF. The CDR3 bases are TGTGCCAGCAGCCCGGGAGTCACCGGGGAGCTGTTTTTT.

The chain carries TRBV6-5 and TRBJ1-5; 7 bases map to TRBD1. The CDR3 covers 15 residues. After removal of 2 bases from V and 1 base from J, the junction contained 2 bases not matched to a gene. Germline V CDR1 and CDR2: MNHEY, SVGAGI. CDR3 region: CASSYGGQSNQPQHF. The CDR3 region has the DNA TGTGCCAGCAGTTACGGGGGACAGAGCAATCAGCCCCAGCATTTT.

The gene calls are TRBV12-2 and TRBJ1-5; the table's D call of TRBD1 was not tested on the DNA. TRBV12-2 counts as a pseudogene. The CDR3 consists of 18 residues. CDR3 protein: CASRLNSTGLSSNQPQHF. CDR3 nucleotide sequence: TGTGCAAGTCGCTTAAATTCAACAGGGTTATCTAGCAATCAGCCCCAGCATTTT.

V and J are TRBV6-1 and TRBJ2-1, with D possibly TRBD2 on 7 matching bases. The CDR3 runs 15 residues. Per the germline V gene, CDR1 is MNHNS and CDR2 is SASEGT. V dropped 6 bases and J dropped 0 bases, with 12 bases sitting between them. The CDR3 nucleotides read TGTGCCAGCAGCCTGGGGGGGCCCTCCTACAATGAGCAGTTCTTC. Translation: CASSLGGPSYNEQFF.

The table lists this clone with a count of one. This chain links TRBV19 with TRBJ2-7; TRBD1 agrees at 8 bases. Germline V gives CDR1 LNHDA, CDR2 SQIVND (reference sequence). The CDR3 has 16 residues. The V gene end was trimmed by 3 bases and the J gene end by 0 bases; junction bases not matched to a gene: 7. CDR3 protein: CASSMGTGGSSYEQYF. As DNA, the CDR3 is TGTGCCAGTAGTATGGGTACAGGGGGAAGCTCCTACGAGCAGTACTTC.

The chain recombines TRBV7-9 with TRBJ2-3; 14 nucleotides agree with TRBD2. The V gene end was trimmed by 4 bases and the J gene end by 0 bases; junction bases not matched to a gene: 9. Germline V CDR1 and CDR2: SEHNR, FQNEAQ (reference sequence). The length of the CDR3 is 19 residues. In DNA, the CDR3 is TGTGCCAGCAGCTGGGGGACTAGCGGGGGCGGGCATAGCACAGATACGCAGTATTTT. It codes for CASSWGTSGGGHSTDTQYF.

CDR3 bases: TGTGCCAGCAGTACCAATCCGGGACAGGGGGCTGGGGACGCGTACTTC. Its protein product is CASSTNPGQGAGDAYF. The V gene is TRBV27, the J gene TRBJ2-7; TRBD1 matches 12 bases. The V segment lost 5 bases and the J segment 12 bases; nucleotides outside the gene matches: 17. Germline V gene lookup returns CDR1 MNHEY and CDR2 SMNVEV (reference sequence). The CDR3 has 16 amino acids.

The rearrangement joins TRBV9 to TRBJ1-1; no clear D. CDR3 length: 14 amino acids. V lost 2 bases, J lost 3 bases, and 11 bases lay in between. The germline CDR1 and CDR2 sequences are SGDLS and YYNGEE. In DNA form, the CDR3 reads TGTGCCAGCAGCGTCTCCGGGGTAGACACTGAAGCTTTCTTT. Amino acids: CASSVSGVDTEAFF.

This clone appeared once. The V call is TRBV5-1, the J call TRBJ2-7; TRBD1 is a possible D gene (8 bases). The germline V gene encodes CDR1 SGHRS and CDR2 YFSETQ. V was shortened by 4 bases and J by 7 bases, with 18 bases between the two germline ends. CDR3 length equals 14 residues. The CDR3 region has the DNA TGCGCCAGCAGCCCTACAGGGGGGGGCTGGGAGCAGTACTTC. Its protein product is CASSPTGGGWEQYF.

The rearrangement links TRBV12-5 to TRBJ2-5; perhaps TRBD1 as D (6 bases). The CDR3 length is 15 residues. V was trimmed by 1 base and J by 1 base, leaving 10 bases between them. The germline V gene has CDR1 LGHNT and CDR2 FRNRAP. DNA for the CDR3: TGTGCTAGTGGTTTGGACAGGGACCCCCAAGAGACCCAGTACTTC. It specifies CASGLDRDPQETQYF.